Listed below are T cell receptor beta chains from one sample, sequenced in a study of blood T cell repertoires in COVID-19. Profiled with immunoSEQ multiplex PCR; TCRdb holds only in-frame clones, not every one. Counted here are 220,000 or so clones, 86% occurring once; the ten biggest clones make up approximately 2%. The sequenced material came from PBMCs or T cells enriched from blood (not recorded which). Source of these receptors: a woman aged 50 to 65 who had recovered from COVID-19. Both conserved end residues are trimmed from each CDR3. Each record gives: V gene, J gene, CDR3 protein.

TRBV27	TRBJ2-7	ASSFTGTGPYEQY
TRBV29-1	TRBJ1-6	SVGQDYNSPLH
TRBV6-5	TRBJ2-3	ASTAGGFRADTQY
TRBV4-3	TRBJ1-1	ASSQAKTGGTEAF
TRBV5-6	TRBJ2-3	ASSLPASGDTQY
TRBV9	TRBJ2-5	ASSASGSQTQY
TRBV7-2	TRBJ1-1	ASSSLQGPTEAF
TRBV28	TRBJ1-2	ASSPGTGGSVNYGYT
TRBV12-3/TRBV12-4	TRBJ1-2	ASSLGQVGGYT
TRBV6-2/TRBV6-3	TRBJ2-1	ASSSYPGQPRNNEQF
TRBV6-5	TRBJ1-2	ASSLQGEGYGYT
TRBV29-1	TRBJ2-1	SATGTGFLNEQF
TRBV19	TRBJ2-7	ASSISGGDIYEQY
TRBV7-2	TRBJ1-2	ASSLVGTAINYGYT
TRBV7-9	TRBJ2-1	ASSLGASGRAGEQF
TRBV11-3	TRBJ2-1	ASSPGTSGRGSEQF
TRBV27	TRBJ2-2	ASSLSRGTGELF
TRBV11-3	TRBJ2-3	ASSSAEAGRNTDTQY
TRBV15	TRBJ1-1	ATSRELGQGGTEAF
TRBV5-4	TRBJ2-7	ASSLPGGSYEQY
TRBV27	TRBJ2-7	ASSLTGGTRSYEQY
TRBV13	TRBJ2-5	ASSLVGGTETQY
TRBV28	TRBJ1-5	ASKLVRGIMANQPQH
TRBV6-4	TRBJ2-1	ASSPMGLADYNEQF
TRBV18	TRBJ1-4	ASSPGQNEKLF
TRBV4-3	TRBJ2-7	ASSREVAGLSYEQY
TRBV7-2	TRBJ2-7	ASSLRLAGGKNEQY
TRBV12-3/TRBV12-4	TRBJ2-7	ASAPRGAEQY
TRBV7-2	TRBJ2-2	ASSLAGGRLNTGELF
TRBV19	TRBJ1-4	ASSRQGAGTNEKLF
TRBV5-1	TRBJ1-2	ASSLVGSYGYT
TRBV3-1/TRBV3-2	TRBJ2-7	ASSQDGERWLYEQY
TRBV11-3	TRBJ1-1	ASSLGAGMNTEAF